This record looks at one T cell receptor (beta chain) sequence and its context. The data are from a study of T cells in Graves' hyperthyroidism and ophthalmopathy. The wider study: Once the initial diagnosis was made, peripheral blood was obtained before any treatment.

RNA transcripts provided the source from which TCR beta CDR3 regions were amplified. During a first-round RT-PCR of the TCR CDR3, the HTBI primer set was used. TCRdb re-called the multiplex PCR reads through MiXCR, storing one row per CDR3 protein. The sample contains about 480,000 distinct CDR3 sequences, about 15% of which appear only once. Stable hyperthyroidism: no ophthalmopathy progression over 18 months of follow-up. A patient was excluded if there was uncontrolled infection, other autoimmune disease, pregnancy or lactation. The CDR3 loop spans 16 amino acids. The germline V gene has CDR1 SGHRS and CDR2 YFSETQ. The V gene end was trimmed by 4 bases and the J gene end by 6 bases; junction bases not matched to a gene: 8.

Material for sequencing was blood. The chain combines TRBV5-1 with TRBJ2-3; 13 bases match TRBD2. This TCR was recovered from a woman between 18 and 29 years old with Graves' hyperthyroidism. CDR3 DNA sequence: TGCGCCAGCAGCCCGGGACTAGCGGGAAGGAAGGATACGCAGTATTTT. As protein: CASSPGLAGRKDTQYF.